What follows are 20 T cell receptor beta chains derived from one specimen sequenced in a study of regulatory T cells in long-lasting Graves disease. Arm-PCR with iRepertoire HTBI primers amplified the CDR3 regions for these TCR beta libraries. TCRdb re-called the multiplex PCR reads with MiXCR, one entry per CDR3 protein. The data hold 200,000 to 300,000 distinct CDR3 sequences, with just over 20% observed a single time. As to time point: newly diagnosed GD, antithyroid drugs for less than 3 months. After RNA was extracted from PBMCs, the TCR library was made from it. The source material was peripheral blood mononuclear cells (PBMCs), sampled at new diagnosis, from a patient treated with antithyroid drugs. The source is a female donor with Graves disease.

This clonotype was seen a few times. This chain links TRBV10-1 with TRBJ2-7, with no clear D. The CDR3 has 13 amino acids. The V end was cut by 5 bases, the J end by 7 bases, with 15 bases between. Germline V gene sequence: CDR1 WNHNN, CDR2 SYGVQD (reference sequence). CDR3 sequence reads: CASSSESLGEQYF. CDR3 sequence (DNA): TGCGCCAGCAGTTCGGAGTCCCTCGGGGAGCAGTACTTC.

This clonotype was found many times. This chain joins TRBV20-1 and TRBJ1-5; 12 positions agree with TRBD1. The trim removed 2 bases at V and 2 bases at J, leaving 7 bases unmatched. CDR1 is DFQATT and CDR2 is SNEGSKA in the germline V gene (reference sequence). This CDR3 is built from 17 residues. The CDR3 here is CSARRDRGLGGNQPQHF. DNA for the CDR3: TGCAGTGCTAGACGGGACAGGGGGCTGGGTGGCAATCAGCCCCAGCATTTT.

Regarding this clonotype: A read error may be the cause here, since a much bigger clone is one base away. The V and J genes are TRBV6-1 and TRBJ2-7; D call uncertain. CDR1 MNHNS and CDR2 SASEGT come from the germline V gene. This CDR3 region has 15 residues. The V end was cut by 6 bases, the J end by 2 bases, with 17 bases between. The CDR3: CASRPDQDPTYEQYF. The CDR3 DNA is TGTGCCAGCAGACCCGACCAGGACCCTACCTACGAGCAGTACTTC.

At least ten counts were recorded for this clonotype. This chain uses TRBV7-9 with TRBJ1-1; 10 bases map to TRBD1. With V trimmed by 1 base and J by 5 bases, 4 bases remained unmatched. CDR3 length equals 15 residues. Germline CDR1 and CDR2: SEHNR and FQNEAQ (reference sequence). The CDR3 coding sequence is TGTGCCAGCAGCTTAGTGGGACAGGGGAGAACTGAAGCTTTCTTT. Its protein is CASSLVGQGRTEAFF.

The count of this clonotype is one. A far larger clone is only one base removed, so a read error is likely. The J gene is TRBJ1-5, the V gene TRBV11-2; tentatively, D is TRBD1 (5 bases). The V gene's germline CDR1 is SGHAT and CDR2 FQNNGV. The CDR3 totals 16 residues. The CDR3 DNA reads TGCGCCAGCAGCCAAGGTAGGGCAGGGATCAATCAGCCCCAGCATTTT. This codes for CASSQGRAGINQPQHF. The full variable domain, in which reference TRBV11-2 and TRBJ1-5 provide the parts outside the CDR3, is EAGVAQSPRYKIIEKRQSVAFWCNPISGHATLYWYQQILGQGPKLLIQFQNNGVVDDSQLPKDRFSAERLKGVDSTLKIQPAKLEDSAVYLCASSQGRAGINQPQHFGDGTRLSIL.

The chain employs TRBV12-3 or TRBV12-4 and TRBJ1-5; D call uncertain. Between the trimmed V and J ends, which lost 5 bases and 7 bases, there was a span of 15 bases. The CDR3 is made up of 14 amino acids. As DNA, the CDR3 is TGTGCCAGCAGTCTAAGCACTCAGGCCCAGCCCCAGCATTTT. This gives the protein CASSLSTQAQPQHF.

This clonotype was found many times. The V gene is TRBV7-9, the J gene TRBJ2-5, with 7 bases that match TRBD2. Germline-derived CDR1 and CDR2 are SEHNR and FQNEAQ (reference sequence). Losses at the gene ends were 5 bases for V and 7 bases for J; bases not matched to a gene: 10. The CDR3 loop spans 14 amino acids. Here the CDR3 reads CASSDPGGRGTQYF. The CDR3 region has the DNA TGTGCCAGCAGCGACCCGGGGGGACGGGGGACCCAGTACTTC.

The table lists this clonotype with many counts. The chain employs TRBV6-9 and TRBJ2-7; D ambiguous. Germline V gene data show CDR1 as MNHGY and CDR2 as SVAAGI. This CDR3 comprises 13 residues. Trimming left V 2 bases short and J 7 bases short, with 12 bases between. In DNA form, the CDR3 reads TGTGCCAGCAGTTATGGCAGCCTTGGGGAGCAGTACTTC. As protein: CASSYGSLGEQYF.

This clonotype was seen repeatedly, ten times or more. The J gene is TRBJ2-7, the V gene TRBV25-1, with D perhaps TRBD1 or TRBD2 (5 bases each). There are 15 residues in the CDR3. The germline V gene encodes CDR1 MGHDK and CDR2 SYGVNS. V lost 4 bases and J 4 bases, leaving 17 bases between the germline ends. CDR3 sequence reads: CASSGPGTSRYEQYF. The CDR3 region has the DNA TGTGCCAGCAGTGGACCTGGGACGTCAAGATACGAGCAGTACTTC.

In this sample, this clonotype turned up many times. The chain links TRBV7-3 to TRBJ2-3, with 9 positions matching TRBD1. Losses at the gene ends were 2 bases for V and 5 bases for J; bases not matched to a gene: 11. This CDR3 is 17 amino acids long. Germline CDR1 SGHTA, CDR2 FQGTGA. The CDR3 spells CASSLYGDRVSQDTQYF. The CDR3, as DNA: TGTGCCAGCAGCTTATACGGGGACAGGGTTTCGCAAGATACGCAGTATTTT.

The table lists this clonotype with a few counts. CDR3 in amino acids: CASSPRGGGADTQYF. CDR3 nucleotide sequence: TGTGCCAGCAGTCCCCGCGGGGGGGGGGCAGATACGCAGTATTTT. The chain joins TRBV3-1 to TRBJ2-3, with TRBD2 matching 9 bases. The ends lost 6 bases at V and 4 bases at J; junction bases unmatched: 8. This CDR3 spans 15 amino acids. CDR1 and CDR2 (germline): LGHDT, YNNKEL (reference sequence).

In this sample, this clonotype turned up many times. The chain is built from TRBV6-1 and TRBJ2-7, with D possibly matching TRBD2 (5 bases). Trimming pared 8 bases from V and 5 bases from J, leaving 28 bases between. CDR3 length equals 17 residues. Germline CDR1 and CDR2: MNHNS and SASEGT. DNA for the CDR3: TGTGCCAGCCGACCGGGCGGGCGGAACGGTCAAAGGAACGAGCAGTACTTC. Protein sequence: CASRPGGRNGQRNEQYF.

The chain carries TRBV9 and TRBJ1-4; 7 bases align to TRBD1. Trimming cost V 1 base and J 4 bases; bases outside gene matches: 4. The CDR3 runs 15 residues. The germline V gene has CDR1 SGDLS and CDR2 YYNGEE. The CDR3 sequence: CASSVQTGFNEKLFF. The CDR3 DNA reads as TGTGCCAGCAGCGTACAGACAGGGTTTAATGAAAAACTGTTTTTT.

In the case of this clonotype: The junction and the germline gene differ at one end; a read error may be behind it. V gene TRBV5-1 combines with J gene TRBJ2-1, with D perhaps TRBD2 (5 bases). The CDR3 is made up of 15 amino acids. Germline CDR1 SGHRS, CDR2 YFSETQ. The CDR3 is CASSLAAGGRNEQFF. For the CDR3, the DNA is TGTGCCAGCAGCCTCGCGGCGGGCGGCCGCAATGAGCAGTTCTTC.

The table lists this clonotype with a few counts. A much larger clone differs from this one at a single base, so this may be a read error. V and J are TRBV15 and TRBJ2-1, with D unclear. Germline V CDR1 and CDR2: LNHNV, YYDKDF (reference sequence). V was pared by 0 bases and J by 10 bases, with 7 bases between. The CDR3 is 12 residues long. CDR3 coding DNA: TGTGCCACCAGCAGAGATGCCGAAGAGCAGTTCTTC. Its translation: CATSRDAEEQFF.

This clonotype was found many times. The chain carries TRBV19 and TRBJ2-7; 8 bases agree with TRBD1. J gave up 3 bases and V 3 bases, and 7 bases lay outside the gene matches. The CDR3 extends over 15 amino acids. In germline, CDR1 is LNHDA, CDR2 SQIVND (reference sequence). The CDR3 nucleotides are TGTGCCAGTAGTATCCGGACAGGGATGGGCTACGAGCAGTACTTC. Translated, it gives CASSIRTGMGYEQYF.

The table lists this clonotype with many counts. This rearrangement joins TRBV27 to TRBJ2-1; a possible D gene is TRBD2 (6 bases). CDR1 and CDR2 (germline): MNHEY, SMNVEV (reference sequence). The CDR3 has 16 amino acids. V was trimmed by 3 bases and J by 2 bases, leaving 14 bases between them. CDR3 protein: CASSLRSAGTYNEQFF. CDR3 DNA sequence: TGTGCCAGCAGTTTGCGCAGCGCGGGGACCTACAATGAGCAGTTCTTC.

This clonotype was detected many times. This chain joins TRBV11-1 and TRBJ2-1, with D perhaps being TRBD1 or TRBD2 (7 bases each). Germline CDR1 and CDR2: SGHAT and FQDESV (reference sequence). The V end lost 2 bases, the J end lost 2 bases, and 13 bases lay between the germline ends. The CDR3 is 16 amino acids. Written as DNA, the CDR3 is TGTGCCAGCAGCTTACAAGCGGGACAGACCTACAATGAGCAGTTCTTC. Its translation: CASSLQAGQTYNEQFF.

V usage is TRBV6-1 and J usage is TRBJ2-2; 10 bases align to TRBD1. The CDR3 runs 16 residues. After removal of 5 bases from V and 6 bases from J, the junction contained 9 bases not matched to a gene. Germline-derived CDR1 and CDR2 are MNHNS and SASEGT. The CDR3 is CASSPFPGQGAGELFF. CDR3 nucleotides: TGTGCCAGCAGTCCTTTTCCCGGACAGGGGGCCGGGGAGCTGTTTTTT.

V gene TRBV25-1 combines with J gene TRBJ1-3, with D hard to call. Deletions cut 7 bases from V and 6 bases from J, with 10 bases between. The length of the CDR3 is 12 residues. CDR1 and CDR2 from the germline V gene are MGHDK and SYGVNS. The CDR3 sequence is CASKGGPNTIYF. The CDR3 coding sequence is TGTGCCAGCAAGGGCGGACCAAACACCATATATTTT.